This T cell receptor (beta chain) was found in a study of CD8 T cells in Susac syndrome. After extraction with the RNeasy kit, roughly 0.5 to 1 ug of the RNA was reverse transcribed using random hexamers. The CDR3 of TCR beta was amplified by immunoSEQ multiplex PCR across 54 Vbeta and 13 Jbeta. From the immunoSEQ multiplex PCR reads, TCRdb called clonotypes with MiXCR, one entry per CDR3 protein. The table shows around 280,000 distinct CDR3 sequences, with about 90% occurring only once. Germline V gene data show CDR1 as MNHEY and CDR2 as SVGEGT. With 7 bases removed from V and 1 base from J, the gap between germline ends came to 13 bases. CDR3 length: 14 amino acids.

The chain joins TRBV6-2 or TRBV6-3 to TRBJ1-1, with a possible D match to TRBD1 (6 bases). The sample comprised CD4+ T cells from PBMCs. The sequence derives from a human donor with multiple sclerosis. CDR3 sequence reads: CASIRDRWNTEAFF. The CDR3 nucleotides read TGTGCCAGCATTAGAGACAGGTGGAACACTGAAGCTTTCTTT.